This T cell receptor (beta chain) was recorded in a study of T cells expressing NK-cell markers. General observations from the study: The CD3+CD56-NKG2C+ fraction of a few donors was likewise dominated by these clonotypes.

TCRdb re-called the 5' RACE reads, yielding one record per CDR3 amino acid sequence without DNA. The repertoire shows 550,000 to 600,000 distinct CDR3 sequences; the top ten hold approximately 4%. Germline V gene data show CDR1 as SGHAT and CDR2 as FQNNGV. This CDR3 has 13 amino acids. Notes on this clonotype: Its antigen is not known.

The chain carries TRBV11-2 and TRBJ2-3; there is no DNA to check the TCRdb D call of TRBD1. The sample was blood T cells: a sorted CD56 or NKG2C T cell subset, CD4+ or CD8+ T cells, or bulk PBMC T cells (not recorded which). The origin of this receptor is a man younger than 30 in good health. The chain's CDR3 is CASSLYGPDTQYF.